Presented here are 15 T cell receptor beta chains from one specimen sequenced in a study of cytomegalovirus exposure and HLA in healthy donors. Primers for the PCR totalled 60 Vbeta and 13 Jbeta. TCRdb's table, derived via immunoSEQ multiplex PCR, lists solely in-frame clones and lacks some. Seen here are 90,000 to 150,000 clones, approximately 80% observed once, and the top ten hold around 4%. The sample taken for sequencing was PBMCs. The receptors here all came from a human donor in good health.

This clone was seen a few times. The chain couples TRBV18 to TRBJ2-3; 7 bases agree with TRBD1. J was trimmed by 3 bases and V by 3 bases; bases with no gene match: 6. The germline CDR1 and CDR2 sequences are KGHSH and LQKENI. The CDR3 consists of 15 residues. In nucleotides, the CDR3 is TGTGCCAGCTCACCTCCGAGACAGGGAACAGATACGCAGTATTTT. Translating gives CASSPPRQGTDTQYF.

V and J are TRBV6-1 and TRBJ2-3; possibly TRBD1 for D (5 bases). This CDR3 contains 15 residues. The ends were cut back, 6 bases at V and 2 bases at J, with 15 bases in the middle. Germline CDR1 is MNHNS and CDR2 is SASEGT. CDR3 amino acids: CASSLNGADTDTQYF. The DNA for the CDR3 is TGTGCCAGCAGCCTCAATGGGGCGGACACAGATACGCAGTATTTT.

This chain uses TRBV7-7 with TRBJ2-7; D uncertain. This CDR3 spans 14 amino acids. Germline-derived CDR1 and CDR2 are SSHAT and FNYEAQ (reference sequence). V lost 5 bases, J lost 4 bases, and 15 bases lay in between. The CDR3 DNA reads TGTGCCAGCAGCCCCGACCGAATCGGGTACGAGCAGTACTTC. The encoded protein is CASSPDRIGYEQYF.

This clone has only one observation. This sequence joins TRBV7-9 and TRBJ2-1, with D possibly TRBD2 on 6 matching bases. The CDR3 covers 16 residues. Trimming removed 5 bases at V and 8 bases at J, with 22 bases between. Germline loops: CDR1 SEHNR, CDR2 FQNEAQ (reference sequence). The chain's CDR3 is CASSTHRQLLADEQFF. Written as DNA, the CDR3 is TGTGCCAGCAGCACTCATCGACAGCTACTAGCCGATGAGCAGTTCTTC.

The chain uses TRBV18 and TRBJ2-1, with D possibly matching TRBD1 (6 bases). Germline V lookup: CDR1 KGHSH, CDR2 LQKENI. This CDR3 is built from 12 residues. Trimming took 3 bases from V and 9 from J, leaving 9 bases between them. The CDR3: CASSPDRFEQFF. In nucleotides, the CDR3 is TGTGCCAGCTCACCCGACAGGTTTGAGCAGTTCTTC. Variable domain in full (rest from reference TRBV18 and TRBJ2-1): NAGVMQNPRHLVRRRGQEARLRCSPMKGHSHVYWYRQLPEEGLKFMVYLQKENIIDESGMPKERFSAEFPKEGPSILRIQQVVRGDSAAYFCASSPDRFEQFFGPGTRLTVL.

This clone came up once. The chain joins TRBV5-1 to TRBJ2-7; the D gene is possibly TRBD1 (5 bases). Looked up from germline, CDR1 is SGHRS and CDR2 is YFSETQ. CDR3 length: 16 residues. The V gene lost 0 bases and the J gene lost 1 base, with 14 bases spanning the gap. The CDR3 bases are TGCGCCAGCAGCTTGGAAGGGGCCAATCCATCCTACGAGCAGTACTTC. Amino acid sequence: CASSLEGANPSYEQYF.

The chain joins TRBV6-1 to TRBJ2-2; 9 bases are shared with TRBD2. The CDR3 covers 13 residues. CDR1 and CDR2 from the germline V gene are MNHNS and SASEGT. Losses at the gene ends were 8 bases for V and 6 bases for J; bases not matched to a gene: 4. The CDR3 DNA reads TGTGCCAGCCAGCGGGAGGTGGCCGGGGAGCTGTTTTTT. Its protein is CASQREVAGELFF.

The V gene is TRBV5-6, the J gene TRBJ2-7; D possibly corresponds to TRBD2 (5 bases). The CDR3 is 15 residues long. CDR1 is SGHDT, CDR2 YYEEEE, per germline. Trimming removed 0 bases at V and 1 base at J, with 11 bases between. For the CDR3, the DNA is TGTGCCAGCAGCTTGGAAGGGAGCGGATCCTACGAGCAGTACTTC. Translating gives CASSLEGSGSYEQYF.

A few counts support this clone. The chain uses TRBV19 and TRBJ1-2, with 8 bases aligning to TRBD1. The CDR3 is 16 amino acids. CDR1 is LNHDA and CDR2 is SQIVND in the germline V gene (reference sequence). Trimming cost V 1 base and J 6 bases; bases outside gene matches: 10. The CDR3 DNA is TGTGCCAGTAGTATAGGGGAGCGGACAGGGAGGAATGGCTACACCTTC. As protein: CASSIGERTGRNGYTF.

The chain joins TRBV19 to TRBJ2-7, with TRBD1 identical over 8 bases. Germline-derived CDR1 and CDR2 are LNHDA and SQIVND (reference sequence). This CDR3 region has 14 residues. Trimming cost V 6 bases and J 5 bases; bases outside gene matches: 9. In nucleotides, the CDR3 is TGTGCCAGTAGCGATAGGACAGGGATCCACGAGCAGTACTTC. Its translation is CASSDRTGIHEQYF.

This chain joins TRBV7-9 and TRBJ1-1, with D unclear. This CDR3 has 13 amino acids. With 1 base removed from V and 5 bases from J, the gap between germline ends came to 8 bases. Germline V gene data show CDR1 as SEHNR and CDR2 as FQNEAQ (reference sequence). The DNA for the CDR3 is TGTGCCAGCAGCTTAGTCAGTGATACTGAAGCTTTCTTT. Translation: CASSLVSDTEAFF.

The chain links TRBV19 to TRBJ2-3; 7 bases are a match to TRBD2. The length of the CDR3 is 18 residues. Trimming cost V 1 base and J 1 base; bases outside gene matches: 11. Germline CDR1 is LNHDA and CDR2 is SQIVND (reference sequence). Here the CDR3 DNA reads TGTGCCAGTAGTATAGGAGTTAGGCGGGAGACTGGCACAGATACGCAGTATTTT. It yields the protein CASSIGVRRETGTDTQYF.

V usage is TRBV28 and J usage is TRBJ1-5, with D possibly TRBD1 on 6 matching bases. V was shortened by 3 bases and J by 2 bases, with 14 bases between the two germline ends. Germline CDR1 and CDR2: MDHEN and SYDVKM. This CDR3 has 16 amino acids. The chain's CDR3 is CASSFRGGGGNQPQHF. The CDR3 DNA sequence: TGTGCCAGCAGTTTCCGGGGAGGGGGAGGCAATCAGCCCCAGCATTTT.

This clone was counted only a few times. Additional DNA sequences in this sample encode the identical CDR3. This chain connects TRBV6-6 to TRBJ2-5, with D possibly TRBD1 on 6 matching bases. CDR3 length: 12 residues. CDR1 is MNHNY, CDR2 SVGAGI, per germline (reference sequence). V shed 6 bases and J shed 2 bases, with 7 bases lying between them. CDR3 residues: CASSRGQETQYF. CDR3 coding DNA: TGTGCCAGCAGCAGGGGTCAAGAGACCCAGTACTTC.

The chain recombines TRBV18 with TRBJ2-7; 13 nucleotides match TRBD2. The CDR3 is made up of 15 amino acids. V was pared by 3 bases and J by 2 bases, with 1 base of the junction left unmatched. The germline gives CDR1 KGHSH, CDR2 LQKENI. The CDR3 loop reads CASSPGTSGAYEQYF. The CDR3 nucleotides read TGTGCCAGCTCACCGGGGACTAGCGGGGCCTACGAGCAGTACTTC.